The source of this T cell receptor beta chain is a study of T-cell memory formation after mild COVID-19. About the research overall: Clustering of TCRs was largely donor specific.

Of note for this clonotype: Its cognate antigen is unknown.

Germline loops: CDR1 ENHRY, CDR2 SYGVKD. V lost 0 bases and J 2 bases, leaving 2 bases between the germline ends. This CDR3 is 12 amino acids long. TCRdb reprocessed the 5' RACE reads with MiXCR, giving one entry per CDR3 protein. Altogether some 440,000 distinct CDR3 sequences are present, approximately 23% being singletons, with the ten largest covering around an eighth. Study observations and caveats: The pre-infection memory compartment contained some responding clones, suggesting cross-reactive memory joined.

The sample taken for sequencing was PBMCs or a T cell subset sorted from them (not recorded which). V gene TRBV10-3 combines with J gene TRBJ2-7; D is ambiguous. This TCR was recovered from an adult woman who had mild COVID-19 (a few samples of this study predate the infection). Cell type and time point are not known. CDR3: CAISESTYEQYF. CDR3 DNA sequence: TGTGCCATCAGTGAGTCGACCTACGAGCAGTACTTC.